This T cell receptor (beta chain) was sequenced for a study of blood T cell repertoires in COVID-19. As for the study in general: Collection of acute and convalescent COVID-19 samples took place in the United States, Italy and Spain. From T cells, B-cell-depleted T cells, or PBMCs came the material, which was cDNA or gDNA.

V was clipped by 5 bases and J by 4 bases; unmatched bases: 7. This CDR3 comprises 15 residues. Germline lookup yields CDR1 LNHDA and CDR2 SQIVND (reference sequence). Recruitment covered about two dozen US areas and drew participants whose ages spanned about 18 to 100 years. Assignments of participants to cohorts depended upon their own reported clinical history. Sequenced by immunoSEQ multiplex PCR; TCRdb stores in-frame clones only, minus some. This table has under 250,000 clones, approximately 85% appearing once. Input material: PBMCs or T cells enriched from blood (not recorded which). The chain links TRBV19 to TRBJ2-5; 10 bases fit TRBD1. The receptor was derived from a woman in her fifties or sixties with acute COVID-19. The CDR3 DNA sequence: TGTGCCAGTAGTGAGCATGGGGACAGGGGAGAGACCCAGTACTTC. Its protein product is CASSEHGDRGETQYF.